These 32 T cell receptor beta chains originate from one sample sequenced in a study of blood T cell repertoires in COVID-19. Data came from immunoSEQ multiplex PCR; TCRdb stores just in-frame clones and leaves some out. The sample has 150,000 to 200,000 clones, roughly 85% seen once. The sample consisted of PBMCs or T cells enriched from blood (not recorded which). These receptors were taken from a woman in her seventies in a cohort exposed to, infected with or recovered from COVID-19 (not recorded which).

The rearrangement uses TRBV30 and TRBJ1-4, with D hard to call. Per germline, CDR1 GTSNPN and CDR2 SVGIG (reference sequence). V dropped 0 bases and J dropped 8 bases, with 7 bases sitting between them. This CDR3 has 12 amino acids. In DNA, the CDR3 is TGTGCCTGGAGTGTACTGAGGGAAAAACTGTTTTTT. The encoded protein is CAWSVLREKLFF.

This chain's CDR3 is CASSRGAQNEQYF. The CDR3 DNA sequence: TGCGCCAGCAGCCGGGGGGCTCAGAACGAGCAGTACTTC. The V gene is TRBV5-1, the J gene TRBJ2-7; D may be TRBD2 (7 bases). The CDR3 is made up of 13 amino acids. Trimming took 4 bases from V and 5 from J, leaving 13 bases between them. Germline V gene sequence: CDR1 SGHRS, CDR2 YFSETQ.

This clone was seen just once. This chain connects TRBV6-1 to TRBJ2-7, with D perhaps TRBD1 (5 bases). The CDR3 covers 14 residues. V was shortened by 1 base and J by 4 bases, with 11 bases between the two germline ends. The V gene's germline CDR1 is MNHNS and CDR2 SASEGT. The CDR3 sequence is CASSEGAGMYEQYF. CDR3 bases: TGTGCCAGCAGTGAAGGGGCAGGGATGTACGAGCAGTACTTC.

The J gene is TRBJ2-3, the V gene TRBV11-2; TRBD1 aligns across 9 bases. Trimming cost V 6 bases and J 4 bases; bases outside gene matches: 17. The CDR3 is 18 amino acids. Germline CDR1 is SGHAT and CDR2 is FQNNGV. The CDR3 DNA sequence: TGTGCCAGCAGAACCGGGACAGGGCGAACTAGAGGCGCAGATACGCAGTATTTT. Translation gives CASRTGTGRTRGADTQYF.

The genes are TRBV6-2 or TRBV6-3 and TRBJ2-1; D is uncertain. Per the germline V gene, CDR1 is MNHEY and CDR2 is SVGEGT. Deletions cut 6 bases from V and 12 bases from J, with 15 bases between. This CDR3 has 12 amino acids. The CDR3, as DNA: TGTGCCAGCAGCCAGGCGAGGCGCGGGCAGTTCTTC. Protein: CASSQARRGQFF.

This chain uses TRBV7-8 with TRBJ2-7, with a possible D match to TRBD2 (5 bases). This CDR3 is 15 amino acids long. Trimming cost V 0 bases and J 4 bases, with 13 bases left between them. Germline V gives CDR1 SGHVS, CDR2 FQNEAQ. CDR3 sequence reads: CASSLALGEAYEQYF. Here the CDR3 DNA reads TGTGCCAGCAGCTTAGCGCTGGGAGAGGCTTACGAGCAGTACTTC.

This chain uses TRBV5-1 with TRBJ1-1; D may be TRBD1 (5 bases). Germline CDR1 is SGHRS and CDR2 is YFSETQ. The V gene lost 0 bases and the J gene lost 5 bases, with 14 bases spanning the gap. The CDR3 covers 15 residues. The CDR3 here is CASSLDRQGGTEAFF. Here the CDR3 DNA reads TGCGCCAGCAGCTTGGACAGGCAGGGTGGTACTGAAGCTTTCTTT.

This chain joins TRBV15 and TRBJ1-4; 9 bases align to TRBD1. The CDR3 is made up of 15 amino acids. The J segment lost 8 bases and the V segment lost 1 base, leaving 5 bases of the junction unmatched. CDR1 and CDR2 from the germline V gene are LNHNV and YYDKDF (reference sequence). The CDR3 DNA is TGTGCCACCAGCAGAGGGGGACAGGGTTCCGAAAAACTGTTTTTT. Its protein product is CATSRGGQGSEKLFF. The full variable domain, with the rest looked up from reference TRBV15 and TRBJ1-4, is DAMVIQNPRYQVTQFGKPVTLSCSQTLNHNVMYWYQQKSSQAPKLLFHYYDKDFNNEADTPDNFQSRRPNTSFCFLDIRSPGLGDTAMYLCATSRGGQGSEKLFFGSGTQLSVL.

The chain employs TRBV7-8 and TRBJ2-1, with 9 bases matching TRBD2. CDR3 size: 14 residues. The J segment lost 6 bases and the V segment lost 5 bases, leaving 5 bases of the junction unmatched. The germline gives CDR1 SGHVS, CDR2 FQNEAQ. As DNA, the CDR3 is TGTGCCAGCAGCGGGCGGGAGGGCGTCAATGAGCAGTTCTTC. Translating it yields CASSGREGVNEQFF.

A single count supports this clone. The rearrangement links TRBV11-2 to TRBJ2-7; TRBD1 matches at 8 bases. This CDR3 is 13 amino acids long. Germline V lookup: CDR1 SGHAT, CDR2 FQNNGV. The junction had 2 bases not matched to a gene; V was cut back by 5 bases and J by 2 bases. CDR3 amino acids: CASSPDRAYEQYF. The CDR3 nucleotides read TGTGCCAGCAGCCCGGACAGGGCCTACGAGCAGTACTTC.

The gene calls are TRBV18 and TRBJ2-3; TRBD2 agrees at 7 bases. CDR3 length: 15 residues. Germline V lookup: CDR1 KGHSH, CDR2 LQKENI. V was pared by 2 bases and J by 4 bases, with 6 bases of the junction left unmatched. In DNA, the CDR3 is TGTGCCAGCTCACCATTGGCGGGAGTCTCAGATACGCAGTATTTT. Amino acids: CASSPLAGVSDTQYF.

V and J are TRBV2 and TRBJ2-4, with a tentative D call TRBD1 (5 bases). The V and J ends lost 6 bases and 0 bases respectively, with 12 bases between them. Germline V gives CDR1 SNHLY, CDR2 FYNNEI. The CDR3 has 15 residues. The CDR3 loop reads CASRDDRLAKNIQYF. CDR3 DNA sequence: TGTGCCAGCAGGGACGACAGACTAGCCAAAAACATTCAGTACTTC.

This clone has just a few counts. The chain carries TRBV6-5 and TRBJ2-7, with 7 nucleotides matching TRBD1. Germline V gene lookup returns CDR1 MNHEY and CDR2 SVGAGI. The V segment lost 0 bases and the J segment 3 bases; nucleotides outside the gene matches: 8. The CDR3 has 16 amino acids. CDR3 loop: CASSYSPGQVFYEQYF. DNA of the CDR3: TGTGCCAGCAGTTACTCACCTGGACAGGTATTCTACGAGCAGTACTTC.

The sample holds one count of this clone. The chain combines TRBV14 with TRBJ2-3; perhaps TRBD1 as D (5 bases). The CDR3 consists of 17 residues. Trimming took 3 bases from V and 0 from J, leaving 16 bases between them. Germline V lookup: CDR1 SGHDN, CDR2 FVKESK. This CDR3 is CASSHGWGRASTDTQYF. In DNA, the CDR3 is TGTGCCAGCAGCCACGGTTGGGGCAGAGCTAGCACAGATACGCAGTATTTT.

This clone was observed a handful of times. This rearrangement joins TRBV6-5 to TRBJ1-3; TRBD1 might be the D (6 bases). The V end lost 9 bases, the J end lost 0 bases, and 12 bases lay between the germline ends. Germline V CDR1 and CDR2: MNHEY, SVGAGI. CDR3 length: 14 residues. The CDR3 loop reads CASGQGHSGNTIYF. In DNA, the CDR3 is TGTGCCAGTGGGCAGGGGCACTCTGGAAACACCATATATTTT.

The rearrangement links TRBV4-1 to TRBJ2-1; 10 bases align to TRBD2. Per the germline V gene, CDR1 is MGHRA and CDR2 is YSYEKL. This CDR3 contains 18 residues. J lost 5 bases, V lost 0 bases, and 10 bases had no gene match. CDR3 DNA: TGCGCCAGCAGCCAAGATCGGGCTAGCGGGAGAGGTAACAATGAGCAGTTCTTC. It yields the protein CASSQDRASGRGNNEQFF.

This chain joins TRBV18 and TRBJ2-1, with 9 nucleotides matching TRBD2. CDR1 and CDR2 (germline): KGHSH, LQKENI. The length of the CDR3 is 15 residues. J was trimmed by 4 bases and V by 3 bases; bases with no gene match: 4. CDR3: CASSPGGRGYNEQFF. The CDR3 nucleotides are TGTGCCAGCTCACCGGGCGGGAGGGGTTACAATGAGCAGTTCTTC.

The chain combines TRBV4-1 with TRBJ1-4, with D possibly TRBD1 on 6 matching bases. Germline V gene data show CDR1 as MGHRA and CDR2 as YSYEKL. This CDR3 is built from 14 residues. V dropped 4 bases and J dropped 8 bases, with 14 bases sitting between them. The CDR3 reads CASSLGGGSEKLFF. The CDR3 DNA follows: TGCGCCAGCAGCCTAGGCGGGGGCAGCGAAAAACTGTTTTTT.

This clone was counted a few times. CDR3 coding DNA: TGTGCCAGCAGTTACCGGGACAGGCCTTTGAGCTACACCTTC. Amino acids: CASSYRDRPLSYTF. The gene calls are TRBV6-5 and TRBJ1-2; the match to TRBD1 covers 8 bases. V gave up 2 bases and J gave up 9 bases; unmatched junction bases: 8. This CDR3 has 14 residues. Per the germline V gene, CDR1 is MNHEY and CDR2 is SVGAGI.

V gene TRBV28 combines with J gene TRBJ2-1, with a tentative D call TRBD2 (5 bases). Germline V gene sequence: CDR1 MDHEN, CDR2 SYDVKM. The length of the CDR3 is 14 residues. Trimming pared 5 bases from V and 6 bases from J, leaving 14 bases between. The CDR3 region is CASSLTLATNEQFF. The CDR3 bases are TGTGCCAGCAGTCTTACCCTAGCTACCAATGAGCAGTTCTTC. Using reference TRBV28 and TRBJ2-1 for the parts outside the CDR3, the full variable domain is DVKVTQSSRYLVKRTGEKVFLECVQDMDHENMFWYRQDPGLGLRLIYFSYDVKMKEKGDIPEGYSVSREKKERFSLILESASTNQTSMYLCASSLTLATNEQFFGPGTRLTVL.

This clone has only a few counts. The genes are TRBV3-1 (or the pseudogene TRBV3-2) and TRBJ2-1; no clear D gene. Germline CDR1 reads LGHDT; CDR2 reads YNNKEL (reference sequence). The CDR3 loop spans 15 amino acids. Deletions cut 1 base from V and 0 bases from J, with 7 bases between. This chain's CDR3 is CASSQAWSSYNEQFF. The CDR3 DNA reads TGTGCCAGCAGCCAAGCATGGAGCTCCTACAATGAGCAGTTCTTC.

V is TRBV19 and J is TRBJ2-1; 10 bases fit TRBD2. The CDR3 consists of 19 residues. The ends lost 3 bases at V and 3 bases at J; junction bases unmatched: 14. Germline values: CDR1 LNHDA, CDR2 SQIVND (reference sequence). The CDR3 region is CASSIAPSTSGTFYNEQFF. The CDR3 nucleotides read TGTGCCAGTAGTATCGCCCCCTCTACTAGCGGGACCTTCTACAATGAGCAGTTCTTC.

The chain is built from TRBV7-9 and TRBJ1-3; possibly TRBD1 for D (5 bases). V was pared by 3 bases and J by 1 base, with 13 bases between. Per germline, CDR1 SEHNR and CDR2 FQNEAQ (reference sequence). This CDR3 comprises 16 residues. This CDR3 is CASSLSGARSGNTIYF. CDR3 DNA sequence: TGTGCCAGCAGCTTGAGTGGGGCCCGTTCTGGAAACACCATATATTTT. The full variable domain, rest sourced from reference TRBV7-9 and TRBJ1-3, is DTGVSQNPRHKITKRGQNVTFRCDPISEHNRLYWYRQTLGQGPEFLTYFQNEAQLEKSRLLSDRFSAERPKGSFSTLEIQRTEQGDSAMYLCASSLSGARSGNTIYFGEGSWLTVV.

J is TRBJ2-7 and V is TRBV28, with D maybe TRBD1 (5 bases). CDR1 and CDR2 from the germline V gene are MDHEN and SYDVKM. The V gene lost 5 bases and the J gene lost 9 bases, with 11 bases spanning the gap. The CDR3 consists of 11 residues. The CDR3 protein is CASSTPRGQYF. The CDR3 DNA sequence: TGTGCCAGCAGTACCCCTAGGGGGCAGTACTTC.

The rearrangement links TRBV4-1 to TRBJ2-7; D is possibly TRBD2 (5 bases). Germline V gene lookup returns CDR1 MGHRA and CDR2 YSYEKL. The CDR3 has 17 residues. Between the trimmed V and J ends, which lost 1 base and 5 bases, there was a span of 21 bases. CDR3 bases: TGCGCCAGCAGCCAAGGACGAGCGGAGGCCCGAATGAACGAGCAGTACTTC. Translating it yields CASSQGRAEARMNEQYF.

The V call is TRBV15, the J call TRBJ2-7; D might be TRBD1 (5 bases). The V and J ends lost 0 bases and 3 bases respectively, with 12 bases between them. Germline CDR1 is LNHNV and CDR2 is YYDKDF (reference sequence). This CDR3 is built from 15 residues. CDR3 sequence reads: CATSRDGANRYEQYF. The CDR3 DNA is TGTGCCACCAGCAGAGATGGGGCGAACCGCTACGAGCAGTACTTC.

The rearrangement uses TRBV2 and TRBJ2-3; D is possibly TRBD1 (5 bases). Trimming cost V 2 bases and J 4 bases, with 7 bases left between them. The CDR3 consists of 13 residues. From germline, CDR1 is SNHLY and CDR2 FYNNEI. In DNA form, the CDR3 reads TGTGCCAGCAGTGAACAGGGCCCAGATACGCAGTATTTT. Translating gives CASSEQGPDTQYF.

The chain couples TRBV18 to TRBJ2-5, with D possibly TRBD1 on 5 matching bases. The CDR3 contains 13 residues. Germline V gene data show CDR1 as KGHSH and CDR2 as LQKENI. V lost 6 bases to trimming and J lost 2 bases, with 10 bases between them. The CDR3 here is CASSQGVQETQYF. The CDR3, as DNA: TGTGCCAGCTCCCAAGGGGTACAAGAGACCCAGTACTTC.

This chain links TRBV10-2 with TRBJ2-1, with TRBD2 as a possible D gene (6 bases). V lost 8 bases and J 4 bases, leaving 12 bases between the germline ends. The CDR3 loop spans 13 amino acids. Germline CDR1 is WSHSY and CDR2 is SAAADI. The CDR3 sequence: CASGRDWYNEQFF. The CDR3 coding sequence is TGCGCCAGCGGCCGGGACTGGTACAATGAGCAGTTCTTC.

This chain uses TRBV29-1 with TRBJ1-2; TRBD1 might be the D (5 bases). CDR1 and CDR2 (germline): SQVTM, ANQGSEA. There are 12 residues in the CDR3. Trimming took off 7 bases at V and 7 bases at J, with 16 bases between the two ends. This CDR3 reads CSGLEGTSGYTF. The CDR3 nucleotides are TGCAGCGGATTGGAGGGGACTAGTGGCTACACCTTC. The whole variable domain, remainder taken from reference TRBV29-1 and TRBJ1-2, is SAVISQKPSRDICQRGTSLTIQCQVDSQVTMMFWYRQQPGQSLTLIATANQGSEATYESGFVIDKFPISRPNLTFSTLTVSNMSPEDSSIYLCSGLEGTSGYTFGSGTRLTVV.

The rearrangement links TRBV25-1 to TRBJ2-7, with D possibly being TRBD1 (5 bases). Germline assignment: CDR1 MGHDK and CDR2 SYGVNS. Trimming took off 6 bases at V and 5 bases at J, with 14 bases between the two ends. This CDR3 comprises 13 residues. The CDR3 loop is CASSIDSENEQYF. The CDR3, as DNA: TGTGCCAGCAGCATTGACAGTGAAAACGAGCAGTACTTC.

J is TRBJ2-5 and V is TRBV4-2; D might be TRBD1 (5 bases). The CDR3 totals 15 residues. Per the germline V gene, CDR1 is LGHNA and CDR2 is YNFKEQ. Trimming took 0 bases from V and 3 from J, leaving 11 bases between them. The CDR3 bases are TGTGCCAGCAGCCAAGATACAGGCAGGGAAGAGACCCAGTACTTC. Amino acid sequence: CASSQDTGREETQYF.